This paragraph covers one T cell receptor beta chain sequence. This sample is drawn from a study of Graves' ophthalmopathy and Graves' hyperthyroidism. Study information: By definition, stable hyperthyroidism involved no ophthalmopathy within 18 months of follow-up.

Investigators amplified TCR beta CDR3 regions from RNA transcripts. RT-PCR with HTBI primers came first, then second-round multiplex PCR. Each CDR3 protein gets one entry after TCRdb re-called the multiplex PCR reads with MiXCR. The sample has approximately 540,000 distinct CDR3 sequences; roughly 40% are singletons. The V gene's germline CDR1 is SEHNR and CDR2 FQNEAQ (reference sequence). This CDR3 is 14 amino acids long. V was clipped by 1 base and J by 8 bases, with 14 bases between them. V is TRBV7-9 and J is TRBJ1-1; D is unclear. The sample comprised peripheral blood or thyroid tissue (not recorded which). The TCR sequence derives from an adult man with Graves' hyperthyroidism. In DNA form, the CDR3 reads TGTGCCAGCAGCTTAGAACGCGCCGCGGTGGAAGCTTTCTTT. Residues: CASSLERAAVEAFF.